Each of the 23 T cell receptor beta chains below was sequenced from the same sample in a study of regulatory T cells in long-lasting Graves disease. Investigators prepared the TCR beta libraries by applying iRepertoire HTBI primers and Arm-PCR of CDR3 regions. MiXCR, run by TCRdb on the multiplex PCR reads, gives a single entry per CDR3 protein. This table holds hundreds of thousands of distinct CDR3 sequences, approximately 16% found once. As to time point: newly diagnosed GD, antithyroid drugs for less than 3 months. The TCR library was made from RNA that had been extracted from PBMCs in TRIzol. This sample also appeared in a second study, on T cells in Graves' hyperthyroidism and ophthalmopathy.

The sequenced sample was peripheral blood mononuclear cells (PBMCs), obtained at new diagnosis, from a patient treated with antithyroid drugs. Receptor source: a woman between 40 and 50 years old with Graves disease.

This clonotype was counted many times. The chain employs TRBV7-9 and TRBJ2-3; D gene unclear. Trimming removed 4 bases at V and 2 bases at J, with 22 bases between. CDR3 length equals 18 residues. In germline, CDR1 is SEHNR, CDR2 FQNEAQ (reference sequence). For the CDR3, the DNA is TGTGCCAGCAGCTACCTTGAGATCACGGTCGACAACACAGATACGCAGTATTTT. Translating it yields CASSYLEITVDNTDTQYF.

The J gene is TRBJ2-2, the V gene TRBV29-1, with unresolved D. Trimming took off 3 bases at V and 6 bases at J, with 11 bases between the two ends. In germline, CDR1 is SQVTM, CDR2 ANQGSEA. The CDR3 is made up of 13 amino acids. CDR3 residues: CSVDGMSPGELFF. The CDR3 DNA sequence: TGCAGCGTTGACGGAATGAGTCCCGGGGAGCTGTTTTTT.

This clonotype was counted a single time. A far larger clone differs by one base, so this is likely a read error. This chain joins TRBV12-3 or TRBV12-4 and TRBJ2-1, with D hard to call. The CDR3 is 12 residues long. V lost 4 bases, J lost 10 bases, and 11 bases lay in between. The CDR3 coding sequence is TGTGCCAGCAGTTCCCCGGCAAGCGAGCAGTTCTTC. Protein: CASSSPASEQFF.

Many counts were recorded for this clonotype. The chain couples TRBV7-2 to TRBJ1-4; the D is unclear. Trimming took off 1 base at V and 7 bases at J, with 7 bases between the two ends. Germline loops: CDR1 SGHTA, CDR2 FQGNSA. This CDR3 has 13 residues. As DNA, the CDR3 is TGTGCCAGCAGCTTAGGACACCTTGAAAAACTGTTTTTT. Its protein is CASSLGHLEKLFF.

This clonotype was seen repeatedly, ten times or more. The chain links TRBV7-8 to TRBJ2-7; 7 bases fit TRBD2. The CDR3 has 16 residues. V shed 4 bases, J shed 0 bases, and the junction held 9 bases outside the gene matches. Germline assignment: CDR1 SGHVS and CDR2 FQNEAQ. CDR3 region: CASSWGLTESSYEQYF. CDR3 in DNA: TGTGCCAGCAGCTGGGGACTAACGGAGAGCTCCTACGAGCAGTACTTC. The whole variable domain, remainder taken from reference TRBV7-8 and TRBJ2-7, is GAGVSQSPRYKVAKRGQDVALRCDPISGHVSLFWYQQALGQGPEFLTYFQNEAQLDKSGLPSDRFFAERPEGSVSTLKIQRTQQEDSAVYLCASSWGLTESSYEQYFGPGTRLTVT.

This clonotype was seen at least ten times. This sequence joins TRBV12-3 or TRBV12-4 and TRBJ2-7; a weak D match, TRBD2 (6 bases). The germline V and J ends were trimmed by 5 bases and 1 base, with 21 bases remaining between them. The CDR3 is made up of 17 amino acids. DNA for the CDR3: TGTGCCAGCAGTCCCCGAGCGGTAGCGGTGTCTTCCTACGAGCAGTACTTC. Translation: CASSPRAVAVSSYEQYF.

V is TRBV4-2 and J is TRBJ1-4; 8 bases are shared with TRBD1. Germline CDR1 LGHNA, CDR2 YNFKEQ. V shed 0 bases and J 7 bases; nucleotides not matched to a gene: 4. The CDR3 covers 15 residues. DNA of the CDR3: TGTGCCAGCAGCCAAGATGGACAGGGTGGTGAAAAACTGTTTTTT. Its translation is CASSQDGQGGEKLFF.

As to this clonotype: A much larger clonotype is one base distant, so this may be a read error. V is TRBV28 and J is TRBJ2-3, with a possible D match to TRBD2 (6 bases). The germline V and J ends were trimmed by 3 bases and 2 bases, with 21 bases remaining between them. The germline CDR1 and CDR2 sequences are MDHEN and SYDVKM. This CDR3 has 18 residues. The DNA for the CDR3 is TGTGCCAGCAGTTTGGGTAGCGGAACCTCAATAGACACAGATACGCAGTATTTT. As protein: CASSLGSGTSIDTDTQYF.

This clonotype was found many times. The chain combines TRBV6-1 with TRBJ2-5; the D gene is possibly TRBD2 (5 bases). V was shortened by 7 bases and J by 3 bases, with 9 bases between the two germline ends. The CDR3 totals 12 residues. In germline, CDR1 is MNHNS, CDR2 SASEGT. The CDR3 DNA is TGTGCCAGCACCGAGGGAAAAGAGACCCAGTACTTC. Protein: CASTEGKETQYF.

Many counts were recorded for this clonotype. The genes are TRBV5-6 and TRBJ2-5; the D gene is possibly TRBD1 (6 bases). The V end lost 1 base, the J end lost 2 bases, and 15 bases lay between the germline ends. The germline gives CDR1 SGHDT, CDR2 YYEEEE. The CDR3 length is 16 residues. The CDR3 region has the DNA TGTGCCAGCAGCTTGACTACAGGGTCTCGGCAAGAGACCCAGTACTTC. Its translation: CASSLTTGSRQETQYF.

This chain's CDR3 is CASSPTGRGRAIEQFF. The CDR3 nucleotides are TGTGCCAGCAGTCCCACCGGTCGCGGGAGGGCCATTGAGCAGTTCTTC. V usage is TRBV27 and J usage is TRBJ2-1; 9 nucleotides match TRBD2. The germline gives CDR1 MNHEY, CDR2 SMNVEV (reference sequence). The junction had 14 bases not matched to a gene; V was cut back by 5 bases and J by 9 bases. The CDR3 sequence is 16 residues long.

At least ten counts were recorded for this clonotype. The chain combines TRBV20-1 with TRBJ2-3, with TRBD2 matching over 13 bases. Unmatched junction bases numbered 10, after V lost 6 bases and J lost 7 bases. The CDR3 totals 15 residues. CDR1 DFQATT and CDR2 SNEGSKA come from the germline V gene (reference sequence). CDR3 sequence reads: CSAQKLAGGWYTQYF. The CDR3 nucleotides read TGCAGTGCCCAGAAACTAGCGGGAGGGTGGTATACGCAGTATTTT.

In its sample, this clonotype was seen a few times. The V call is TRBV24-1, the J call TRBJ2-2; D gene unclear. V shed 3 bases and J shed 9 bases, with 13 bases lying between them. The length of the CDR3 is 14 residues. Germline CDR1 KGHDR, CDR2 SFDVKD. CDR3 protein: CATSDPLRAWELFF. DNA of the CDR3: TGTGCCACCAGTGATCCCTTAAGGGCTTGGGAGCTGTTTTTT.

This clonotype was observed at least ten times. This chain joins TRBV11-3 and TRBJ2-1; TRBD1 or TRBD2 may be the D gene (5 bases each). V was trimmed by 5 bases and J by 4 bases, leaving 24 bases between them. CDR1 is SGHNT, CDR2 YENEEA, per germline. This CDR3 is built from 18 residues. In nucleotides, the CDR3 is TGTGCCAGCAGCCCCGCCCAAGACAGAGGGAGTTGGTACAATGAGCAGTTCTTC. Amino acids: CASSPAQDRGSWYNEQFF.

This clonotype was seen at least ten times. This sequence joins TRBV7-2 and TRBJ2-3; TRBD1 might be the D (6 bases). The CDR3 is made up of 15 amino acids. V lost 2 bases and J 2 bases, leaving 11 bases between the germline ends. Germline CDR1 reads SGHTA; CDR2 reads FQGNSA. CDR3 sequence reads: CASSLLTGYTDTQYF. The DNA of the CDR3 is TGTGCCAGCAGCTTACTGACAGGCTACACAGATACGCAGTATTTT.

This clonotype occurred many times. V is TRBV28 and J is TRBJ2-1, with 7 bases that match TRBD2. Germline V gene lookup returns CDR1 MDHEN and CDR2 SYDVKM. Trimming at V came to 1 base and at J to 6 bases, leaving 6 bases not matched to a gene. The length of the CDR3 is 15 residues. This CDR3 reads CASSLLVGGRNEQFF. DNA for the CDR3: TGTGCCAGCAGTTTATTGGTGGGAGGGCGCAATGAGCAGTTCTTC.

The chain joins TRBV28 to TRBJ2-7; no definite D call. The CDR3 sequence is 12 residues long. Germline values: CDR1 MDHEN, CDR2 SYDVKM. V lost 8 bases and J 0 bases, leaving 8 bases between the germline ends. The CDR3 region is CASGKGSYEQYF. The CDR3 nucleotides are TGTGCCAGCGGTAAAGGCTCCTACGAGCAGTACTTC.

This clonotype was detected many times. The genes are TRBV24-1 and TRBJ2-2; 7 bases align to TRBD1. The CDR3 is 15 amino acids. Germline lookup yields CDR1 KGHDR and CDR2 SFDVKD. J lost 1 base, V lost 8 bases, and 6 bases had no gene match. In nucleotides, the CDR3 is TGTGCCACCAAAGGAAGGACAGGGAACACCGGGGAGCTGTTTTTT. This sequence encodes CATKGRTGNTGELFF.

A note on this clonotype: Since a much larger clone is just one base distant, this may be a read error. The genes are TRBV27 and TRBJ2-3, with no clear D. Trimming left V 8 bases short and J 4 bases short, with 13 bases between. This CDR3 comprises 13 residues. In germline, CDR1 is MNHEY, CDR2 SMNVEV (reference sequence). CDR3: CASGLGRADTQYF. The CDR3 DNA is TGTGCCAGCGGATTGGGCCGCGCAGATACGCAGTATTTT.

This clonotype was counted ten times or more. The chain uses TRBV12-5 and TRBJ2-1; D gene ambiguous. The germline V gene encodes CDR1 LGHNT and CDR2 FRNRAP. V lost 1 base and J lost 5, with 12 bases in between. The CDR3 has 15 amino acids. CDR3 sequence reads: CASGLGQTGNNEQFF. CDR3 nucleotide sequence: TGTGCTAGTGGTTTGGGGCAGACTGGTAACAATGAGCAGTTCTTC.

This clonotype was counted ten times or more. The V call is TRBV7-2, the J call TRBJ1-1; unclear D gene. From germline, CDR1 is SGHTA and CDR2 FQGNSA. The germline V and J ends were trimmed by 5 bases and 5 bases, with 18 bases remaining between them. This CDR3 contains 15 residues. CDR3 loop: CASSPRWPRGTEAFF. The CDR3 DNA reads TGTGCCAGCAGCCCCCGTTGGCCCCGAGGGACTGAAGCTTTCTTT.

This chain connects TRBV5-1 to TRBJ2-2, with 11 nucleotides matching TRBD1. The germline V gene encodes CDR1 SGHRS and CDR2 YFSETQ. After removal of 0 bases from V and 7 bases from J, the junction contained 5 bases not matched to a gene. The CDR3 totals 16 residues. CDR3 sequence: CASSLAGTGGHGELFF. The CDR3 nucleotides are TGCGCCAGCAGCTTGGCCGGGACAGGGGGTCACGGGGAGCTGTTTTTT. Supplemented by reference TRBV5-1 and TRBJ2-2, the full variable domain reads KAGVTQTPRYLIKTRGQQVTLSCSPISGHRSVSWYQQTPGQGLQFLFEYFSETQRNKGNFPGRFSGRQFSNSRSEMNVSTLELGDSALYLCASSLAGTGGHGELFFGEGSRLTVL.

This clonotype was seen many times. The chain recombines TRBV12-3 or TRBV12-4 with TRBJ2-5; unclear D gene. The CDR3 has 12 residues. Trimming took off 4 bases at V and 5 bases at J, with 8 bases between the two ends. The CDR3 DNA is TGTGCCAGCAGTTCCCCCCGGGAGACCCAGTACTTC. As protein: CASSSPRETQYF.